This T cell receptor (beta chain) came from a study of Ad26.COV2.S vaccination and SARS-CoV-2 variants. Study background: In the COV1001 trial, the donor was in the Ad26.COV2.S arm. Ad26.COV2.S shots went into the muscle once or twice, 56 days apart.

Germline CDR1 reads LNHNV; CDR2 reads YYDKDF (reference sequence). The CDR3 is 19 residues long. V shed 2 bases and J 2 bases; nucleotides not matched to a gene: 13. Sequencing was performed with immunoSEQ multiplex PCR; in TCRdb, only in-frame clones are kept and a portion is missing. The sample lists about 370,000 clones; about nine tenths were seen once. The treatment was: approximately 18 received Ad26.COV2.S at low or high dose, single or two shots; roughly 5 received placebo; per-sample allocation not given. Following the first vaccine or placebo injection, samples were taken on day 63. Donation was by an adult aged 18-55 years who was in Boston. To note about this clone: As yet, its antigen is unknown.

Study outcomes and limitations: Vaccine recipients and placebo recipients showed similar non-spike TCR breadth.

V gene TRBV15 combines with J gene TRBJ1-1; TRBD1 matches at 11 bases. This specimen was peripheral blood, taken in a trial of Ad26.COV2.S vaccine versus placebo. This sequence originates from a person between 18 and 60 years old who received the Ad26.COV2.S COVID-19 vaccine or a placebo. The CDR3 loop reads CATSRKVNVDRGLNTEAFF. The CDR3 DNA sequence: TGTGCCACCAGCAGAAAGGTCAATGTGGACAGGGGGCTAAACACTGAAGCTTTCTTT.